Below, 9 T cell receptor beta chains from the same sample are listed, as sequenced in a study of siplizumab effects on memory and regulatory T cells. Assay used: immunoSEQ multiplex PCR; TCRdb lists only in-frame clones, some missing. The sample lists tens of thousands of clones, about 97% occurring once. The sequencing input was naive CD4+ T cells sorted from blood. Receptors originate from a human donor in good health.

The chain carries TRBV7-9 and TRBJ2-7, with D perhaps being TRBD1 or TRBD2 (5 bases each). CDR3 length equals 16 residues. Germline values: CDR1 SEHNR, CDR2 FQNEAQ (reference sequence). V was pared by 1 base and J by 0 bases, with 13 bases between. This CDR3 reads CASSLEGTESSYEQYF. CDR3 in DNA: TGTGCCAGCAGCTTAGAGGGGACGGAGAGCTCCTACGAGCAGTACTTC.

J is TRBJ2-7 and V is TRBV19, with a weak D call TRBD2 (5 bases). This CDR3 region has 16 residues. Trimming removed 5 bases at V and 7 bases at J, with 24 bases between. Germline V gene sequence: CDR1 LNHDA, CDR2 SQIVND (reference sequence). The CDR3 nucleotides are TGTGCCAGTAGTGATGAACGGACTGGAGAAAGGTTGGAGCAGTACTTC. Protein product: CASSDERTGERLEQYF.

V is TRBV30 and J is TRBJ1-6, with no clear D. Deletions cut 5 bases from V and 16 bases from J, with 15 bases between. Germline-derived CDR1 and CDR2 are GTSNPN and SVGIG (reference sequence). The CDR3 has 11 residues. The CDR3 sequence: CAWAGRAGLHF. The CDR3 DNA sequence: TGTGCCTGGGCGGGCCGGGCCGGACTCCACTTT.

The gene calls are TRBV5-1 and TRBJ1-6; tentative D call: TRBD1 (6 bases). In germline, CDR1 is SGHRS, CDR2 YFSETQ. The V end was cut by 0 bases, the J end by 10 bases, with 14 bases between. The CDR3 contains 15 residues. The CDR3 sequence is CASSLAGQPRSPLHF. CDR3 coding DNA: TGCGCCAGCAGCTTGGCAGGACAGCCAAGGTCACCCCTCCACTTT.

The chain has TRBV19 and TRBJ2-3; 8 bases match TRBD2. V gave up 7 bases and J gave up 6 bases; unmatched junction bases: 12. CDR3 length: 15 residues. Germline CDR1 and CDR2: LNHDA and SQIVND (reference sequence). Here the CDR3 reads CASIPSGLAADTQYF. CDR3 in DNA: TGTGCCAGTATCCCATCCGGACTAGCAGCTGATACGCAGTATTTT.

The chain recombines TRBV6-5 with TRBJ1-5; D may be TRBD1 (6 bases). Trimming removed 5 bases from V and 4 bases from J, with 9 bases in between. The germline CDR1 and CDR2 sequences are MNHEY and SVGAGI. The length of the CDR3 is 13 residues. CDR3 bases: TGTGCCAGCAGTAGGGGGGGGAATCAGCCCCAGCATTTT. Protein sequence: CASSRGGNQPQHF.

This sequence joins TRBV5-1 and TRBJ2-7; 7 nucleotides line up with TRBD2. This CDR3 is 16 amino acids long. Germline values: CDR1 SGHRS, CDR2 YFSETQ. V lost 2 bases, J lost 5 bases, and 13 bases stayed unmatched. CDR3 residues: CASSFSNSGGFHEQYF. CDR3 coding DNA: TGCGCCAGCAGCTTTTCAAACTCGGGGGGTTTCCACGAGCAGTACTTC. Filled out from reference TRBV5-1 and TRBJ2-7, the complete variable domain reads KAGVTQTPRYLIKTRGQQVTLSCSPISGHRSVSWYQQTPGQGLQFLFEYFSETQRNKGNFPGRFSGRQFSNSRSEMNVSTLELGDSALYLCASSFSNSGGFHEQYFGPGTRLTVT.

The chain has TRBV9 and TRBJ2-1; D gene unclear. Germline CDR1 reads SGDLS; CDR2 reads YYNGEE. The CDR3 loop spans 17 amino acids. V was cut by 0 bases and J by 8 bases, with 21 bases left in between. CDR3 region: CASSVDVRAASPHEQFF. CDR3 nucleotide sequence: TGTGCCAGCAGCGTAGATGTCCGGGCAGCCAGTCCTCATGAGCAGTTCTTC.

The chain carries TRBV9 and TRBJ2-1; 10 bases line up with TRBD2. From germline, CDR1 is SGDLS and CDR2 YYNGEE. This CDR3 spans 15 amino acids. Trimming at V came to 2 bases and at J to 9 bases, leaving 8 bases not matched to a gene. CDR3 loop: CASSVTGTSVAEQFF. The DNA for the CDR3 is TGTGCCAGCAGCGTGACCGGGACTAGCGTGGCTGAGCAGTTCTTC.